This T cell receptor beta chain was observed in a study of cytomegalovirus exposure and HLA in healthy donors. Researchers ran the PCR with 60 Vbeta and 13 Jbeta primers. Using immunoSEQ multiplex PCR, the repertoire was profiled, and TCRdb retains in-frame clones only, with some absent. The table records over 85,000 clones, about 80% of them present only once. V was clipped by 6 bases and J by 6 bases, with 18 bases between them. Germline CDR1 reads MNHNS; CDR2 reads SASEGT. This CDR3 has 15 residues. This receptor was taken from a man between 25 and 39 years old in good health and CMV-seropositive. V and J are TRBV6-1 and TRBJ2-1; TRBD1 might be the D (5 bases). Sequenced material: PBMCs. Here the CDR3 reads CASRIQGSGVNEQFF. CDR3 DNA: TGTGCCAGCAGAATCCAGGGTTCCGGTGTCAATGAGCAGTTCTTC.